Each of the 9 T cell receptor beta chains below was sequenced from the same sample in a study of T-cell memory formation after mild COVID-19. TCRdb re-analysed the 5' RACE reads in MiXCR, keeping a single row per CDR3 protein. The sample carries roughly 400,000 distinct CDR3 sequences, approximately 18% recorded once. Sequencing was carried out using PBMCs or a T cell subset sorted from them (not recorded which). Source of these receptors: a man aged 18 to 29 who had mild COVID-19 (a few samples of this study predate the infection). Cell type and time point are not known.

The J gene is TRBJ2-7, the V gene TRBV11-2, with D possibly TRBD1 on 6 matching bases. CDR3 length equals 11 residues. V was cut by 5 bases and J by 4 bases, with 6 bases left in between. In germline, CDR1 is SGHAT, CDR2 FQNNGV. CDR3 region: CASSTGYEQYF. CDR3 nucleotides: TGTGCCAGCAGCACAGGGTACGAGCAGTACTTC.

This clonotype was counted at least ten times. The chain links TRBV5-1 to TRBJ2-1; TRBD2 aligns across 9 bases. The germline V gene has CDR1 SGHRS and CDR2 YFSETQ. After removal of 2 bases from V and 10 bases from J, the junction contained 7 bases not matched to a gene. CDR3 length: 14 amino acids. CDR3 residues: CASSFSGGDWEQFF. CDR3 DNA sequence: TGCGCCAGCAGCTTTAGCGGGGGCGATTGGGAGCAGTTCTTC.

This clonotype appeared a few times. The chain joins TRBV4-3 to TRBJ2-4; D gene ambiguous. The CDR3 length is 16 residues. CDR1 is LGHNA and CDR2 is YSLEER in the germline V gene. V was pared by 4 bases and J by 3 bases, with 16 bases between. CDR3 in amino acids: CASSPQQNWDKNIQYF. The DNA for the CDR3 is TGCGCCAGCAGCCCACAGCAGAACTGGGACAAAAACATTCAGTACTTC.

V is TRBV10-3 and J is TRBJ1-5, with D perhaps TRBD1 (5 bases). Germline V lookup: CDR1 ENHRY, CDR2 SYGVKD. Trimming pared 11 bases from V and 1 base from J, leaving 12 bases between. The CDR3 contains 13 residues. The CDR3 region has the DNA TGTGCCTCCACCCGGGACAGCAATCAGCCCCAGCATTTT. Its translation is CASTRDSNQPQHF.

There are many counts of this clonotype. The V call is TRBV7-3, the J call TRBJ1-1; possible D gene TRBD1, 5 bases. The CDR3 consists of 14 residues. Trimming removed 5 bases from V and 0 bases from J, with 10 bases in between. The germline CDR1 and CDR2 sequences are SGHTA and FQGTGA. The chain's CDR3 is CASSPGTVNTEAFF. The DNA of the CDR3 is TGTGCCAGCAGCCCCGGGACGGTGAACACTGAAGCTTTCTTT.

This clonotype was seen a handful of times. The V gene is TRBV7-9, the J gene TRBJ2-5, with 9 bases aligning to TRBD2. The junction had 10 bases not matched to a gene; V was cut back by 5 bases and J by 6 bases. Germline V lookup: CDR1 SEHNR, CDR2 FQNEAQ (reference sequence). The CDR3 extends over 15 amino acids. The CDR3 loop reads CASSGTGTSSKTQYF. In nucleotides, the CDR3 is TGTGCCAGCAGCGGTACCGGGACTAGCAGTAAGACCCAGTACTTC.

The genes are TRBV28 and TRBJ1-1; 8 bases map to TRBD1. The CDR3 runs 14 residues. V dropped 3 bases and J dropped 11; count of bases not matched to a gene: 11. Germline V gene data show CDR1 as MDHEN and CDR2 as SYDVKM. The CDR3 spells CASSFVGQGQKAFF. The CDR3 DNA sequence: TGTGCCAGCAGTTTCGTAGGACAGGGCCAGAAGGCTTTCTTT.

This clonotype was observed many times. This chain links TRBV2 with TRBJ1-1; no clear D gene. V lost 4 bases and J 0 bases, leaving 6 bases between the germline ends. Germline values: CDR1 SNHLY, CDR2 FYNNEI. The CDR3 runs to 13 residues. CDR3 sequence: CASSVQLNTEAFF. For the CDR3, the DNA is TGTGCCAGCAGTGTACAGCTGAACACTGAAGCTTTCTTT. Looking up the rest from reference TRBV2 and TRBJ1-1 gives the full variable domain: EPEVTQTPSHQVTQMGQEVILRCVPISNHLYFYWYRQILGQKVEFLVSFYNNEISEKSEIFDDQFSVERPDGSNFTLKIRSTKLEDSAMYFCASSVQLNTEAFFGQGTRLTVV.

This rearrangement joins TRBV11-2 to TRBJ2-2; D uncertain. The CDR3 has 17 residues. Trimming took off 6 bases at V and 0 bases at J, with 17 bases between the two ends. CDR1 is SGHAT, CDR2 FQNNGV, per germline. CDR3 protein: CASRKIKGRPNTGELFF. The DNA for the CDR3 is TGTGCCAGCAGGAAAATAAAAGGACGACCGAACACCGGGGAGCTGTTTTTT. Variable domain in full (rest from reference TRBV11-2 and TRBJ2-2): EAGVAQSPRYKIIEKRQSVAFWCNPISGHATLYWYQQILGQGPKLLIQFQNNGVVDDSQLPKDRFSAERLKGVDSTLKIQPAKLEDSAVYLCASRKIKGRPNTGELFFGEGSRLTVL.